This TCR beta chain was found in a study of siplizumab effects on memory and regulatory T cells. Study-wide results and limits: Confirmation was lacking for the suppressive function of proliferating Tregs derived from siplizumab cultures. Naive T cells were seen as more diverse than memory cells and as major alloresponse contributors.

About this clone itself: Its antigen is not known.

The CDR3 covers 17 residues. V was shortened by 4 bases and J by 2 bases, with 18 bases between the two germline ends. In germline, CDR1 is SGHKS, CDR2 YYEKEE (reference sequence). Sequencing was performed with immunoSEQ multiplex PCR; in TCRdb, only in-frame clones are kept and a portion is missing. The sample holds some 110,000 clones, approximately 94% seen once. The receptor comes from a human donor in good health. V and J are TRBV5-5 and TRBJ2-2; D is unresolved. The sample taken for sequencing was CD4+ T cells sorted from blood. The CDR3 loop reads CASSTFLEIINTGELFF. The CDR3 bases are TGTGCCAGCAGCACCTTTCTAGAAATAATTAACACCGGGGAGCTGTTTTTT.